These 25 T cell receptor beta chains were all obtained from the same sample, sequenced in a study of blood T cell repertoires in COVID-19. The data were produced by immunoSEQ multiplex PCR, yet TCRdb's version contains in-frame clones alone and is incomplete. The table lists 60,000 or so clones, 80% to 90% of them singletons, with under 9.5% in the top ten. The specimen was peripheral blood. These receptors were taken from a human donor with active COVID-19. The donor label of this sample is uncertain.

The chain has TRBV6-5 and TRBJ2-1; TRBD2 agrees at 9 bases. CDR1 is MNHEY and CDR2 is SVGAGI in the germline V gene. The CDR3 is 16 residues long. Trimming took 2 bases from V and 7 from J; bases not matched to a gene: 9. CDR3 coding DNA: TGTGCCAGCAGTTACAGGGGCGGGAGGGCTCAAAATGAGCAGTTCTTC. It encodes CASSYRGGRAQNEQFF.

The chain links TRBV5-6 to TRBJ1-2; weak D call: TRBD1 (6 bases). The CDR3 has 14 amino acids. The germline V and J ends were trimmed by 4 bases and 7 bases, with 17 bases remaining between them. Germline V gene lookup returns CDR1 SGHDT and CDR2 YYEEEE. CDR3 in DNA: TGTGCCAGCAGCCCAGGGTCGGGGGGCTTTGGCTACACCTTC. It specifies CASSPGSGGFGYTF.

The chain has TRBV7-9 and TRBJ2-1; TRBD2 aligns across 12 bases. Trimming cost V 5 bases and J 3 bases; bases outside gene matches: 5. From germline, CDR1 is SEHNR and CDR2 FQNEAQ (reference sequence). The length of the CDR3 is 16 residues. The CDR3 region is CASSRGLAGIYNEQFF. CDR3 nucleotides: TGTGCCAGCAGCAGGGGACTAGCGGGTATCTACAATGAGCAGTTCTTC.

The chain recombines TRBV3-1 (or the pseudogene TRBV3-2) with TRBJ2-3; 7 bases map to TRBD2. This CDR3 spans 17 amino acids. CDR1 and CDR2 from the germline V gene are LGHDT and YNNKEL (reference sequence). The ends lost 0 bases at V and 0 bases at J; junction bases unmatched: 6. CDR3 nucleotides: TGTGCCAGCAGCCAAGATTTGGGCGGGGGTAGCACAGATACGCAGTATTTT. Encoded protein: CASSQDLGGGSTDTQYF.

This clone was recorded once. This rearrangement joins TRBV6-1 to TRBJ2-7; the match to TRBD1 covers 8 bases. Germline trimming cut 3 bases from V and 4 bases from J; bases unmatched to any gene: 5. CDR1 and CDR2 (germline): MNHNS, SASEGT. This CDR3 contains 14 residues. The CDR3 coding sequence is TGTGCCAGCAGTGATGATTACAGGGGGTACGAGCAGTACTTC. Protein product: CASSDDYRGYEQYF.

The gene calls are TRBV10-3 and TRBJ2-1; tentatively, D is TRBD2 (5 bases). The CDR3 sequence is 13 residues long. The germline V gene encodes CDR1 ENHRY and CDR2 SYGVKD. The V end lost 7 bases, the J end lost 5 bases, and 12 bases lay between the germline ends. The CDR3 coding sequence is TGTGCCATCAAGGAGGCTAGCAACAATGAGCAGTTCTTC. The encoded protein is CAIKEASNNEQFF.

This chain joins TRBV27 and TRBJ1-6; no definite D call. Germline values: CDR1 MNHEY, CDR2 SMNVEV (reference sequence). Trimming left V 4 bases short and J 7 bases short, with 20 bases between. The CDR3 has 17 amino acids. As DNA, the CDR3 is TGTGCCAGCAGTTCCATTAACTTACTAGAAAAGAATTCACCCCTCCACTTT. Protein sequence: CASSSINLLEKNSPLHF.

The CDR3 coding sequence is TGTGCCAGCAGCTTAGTCGGGCAGGGGGATCAGCCCCAGCATTTT. This sequence encodes CASSLVGQGDQPQHF. The chain has TRBV7-2 and TRBJ1-5, with 7 bases fitting TRBD1. Per germline, CDR1 SGHTA and CDR2 FQGNSA. CDR3 length equals 15 residues. The ends lost 1 base at V and 5 bases at J; junction bases unmatched: 5.

The V and J genes are TRBV27 and TRBJ2-3, with D possibly matching TRBD1 (6 bases). There are 15 residues in the CDR3. The V end lost 8 bases, the J end lost 1 base, and 16 bases lay between the germline ends. Germline assignment: CDR1 MNHEY and CDR2 SMNVEV (reference sequence). CDR3 in DNA: TGTGCCAGCCTAAACAGGGATTACCGCACAGATACGCAGTATTTT. Encoded protein: CASLNRDYRTDTQYF.

This chain uses TRBV4-2 with TRBJ2-1, with D maybe TRBD2 (6 bases). V was pared by 4 bases and J by 6 bases, with 16 bases between. Germline values: CDR1 LGHNA, CDR2 YNFKEQ. The CDR3 covers 15 residues. The CDR3 DNA follows: TGTGCCAGCAGCCTGCCGGAAGATAGCGGCAATGAGCAGTTCTTC. Translated: CASSLPEDSGNEQFF.

This chain links TRBV2 with TRBJ2-7; 8 bases fit TRBD2. Germline V gene data show CDR1 as SNHLY and CDR2 as FYNNEI. CDR3 length: 14 amino acids. J gave up 5 bases and V 10 bases, and 13 bases lay outside the gene matches. The CDR3 bases are TGTGCCACCCCCAGGCGGGAGGTGGAAAACGAGCAGTACTTC. Translating gives CATPRREVENEQYF. Full variable domain (remainder filled in from reference TRBV2 and TRBJ2-7): EPEVTQTPSHQVTQMGQEVILRCVPISNHLYFYWYRQILGQKVEFLVSFYNNEISEKSEIFDDQFSVERPDGSNFTLKIRSTKLEDSAMYFCATPRREVENEQYFGPGTRLTVT.

The rearrangement uses TRBV7-9 and TRBJ1-1; 7 nucleotides match TRBD1. J lost 5 bases, V lost 3 bases, and 15 bases had no gene match. Per germline, CDR1 SEHNR and CDR2 FQNEAQ (reference sequence). This CDR3 has 17 amino acids. The CDR3 DNA reads as TGTGCCAGCAGCTTCATAGTAGACAGGGCGGGGAAAACTGAAGCTTTCTTT. As protein: CASSFIVDRAGKTEAFF.

This sequence joins TRBV6-6 and TRBJ2-7; 7 bases align to TRBD1. J was trimmed by 7 bases and V by 5 bases; bases with no gene match: 8. Germline V gene data show CDR1 as MNHNY and CDR2 as SVGAGI (reference sequence). The CDR3 length is 13 residues. For the CDR3, the DNA is TGTGCCAGCAGTCTTACAGGGGTGCGAGAGCAGTACTTC. It translates to CASSLTGVREQYF.

This clone is a singleton in its sample. The chain uses TRBV28 and TRBJ1-2, with D perhaps TRBD1 (5 bases). The CDR3 sequence is 14 residues long. Germline CDR1 MDHEN, CDR2 SYDVKM. V lost 4 bases, J lost 3 bases, and 12 bases lay in between. DNA of the CDR3: TGTGCCAGCAGTTCCTCCACAGGCCACTATGGCTACACCTTC. It yields the protein CASSSSTGHYGYTF.

Within the sample, this clone is medium-sized. This sequence joins TRBV5-1 and TRBJ2-3, with D unclear. CDR1 SGHRS and CDR2 YFSETQ come from the germline V gene. V lost 0 bases to trimming and J lost 0 bases, with 5 bases between them. The CDR3 contains 14 residues. The CDR3 spells CASSLVQSTDTQYF. CDR3 DNA: TGCGCCAGCAGCTTGGTACAAAGCACAGATACGCAGTATTTT.

The gene calls are TRBV9 and TRBJ2-5, with D possibly matching TRBD2 (5 bases). CDR3 size: 13 residues. CDR1 and CDR2 from the germline V gene are SGDLS and YYNGEE. Trimming shortened V by 4 bases and J by 4 bases, and 11 bases separated the two germline ends. Written as DNA, the CDR3 is TGTGCCAGCAGCCCCCAGACTACAGAGACCCAGTACTTC. The encoded protein is CASSPQTTETQYF.

The CDR3 loop is CASTLRGSNTDTQYF. The CDR3 region has the DNA TGTGCCAGCACCCTGCGGGGATCAAACACAGATACGCAGTATTTT. The chain carries TRBV7-9 and TRBJ2-3; D possibly corresponds to TRBD2 (6 bases). CDR1 is SEHNR, CDR2 FQNEAQ, per germline (reference sequence). The CDR3 consists of 15 residues. V was cut by 7 bases and J by 2 bases, with 16 bases left in between.

V and J are TRBV19 and TRBJ1-1; 8 bases map to TRBD1. The junction had 8 bases not matched to a gene; V was cut back by 10 bases and J by 7 bases. The CDR3 has 12 residues. Germline lookup yields CDR1 LNHDA and CDR2 SQIVND (reference sequence). In nucleotides, the CDR3 is TGTGCCATCAGAGGACAGGGCATTGAAGCTTTCTTT. Translated: CAIRGQGIEAFF.

This rearrangement joins TRBV27 to TRBJ2-5, with 10 nucleotides matching TRBD1. This CDR3 has 15 residues. The germline gives CDR1 MNHEY, CDR2 SMNVEV (reference sequence). V was clipped by 6 bases and J by 4 bases; unmatched bases: 8. The CDR3, as DNA: TGTGCCAGCAGCCCACACTGGACAGGGGGAGAGACCCAGTACTTC. Its protein product is CASSPHWTGGETQYF.

The rearrangement links TRBV14 to TRBJ2-2, with 8 bases identical to TRBD1. V lost 0 bases to trimming and J lost 14 bases; unmatched junction nucleotides: 8. The CDR3 has 14 amino acids. CDR1 is SGHDN and CDR2 is FVKESK in the germline V gene. CDR3 nucleotides: TGTGCCAGCAGCCAAGATTGGGCAGGGGGCATCCTGTTTTTT. This encodes CASSQDWAGGILFF.

This chain uses TRBV19 with TRBJ1-4; D not resolved. Per germline, CDR1 LNHDA and CDR2 SQIVND (reference sequence). V lost 2 bases and J lost 4, with 8 bases in between. This CDR3 region has 14 residues. The CDR3 is CASSITVLNEKLFF. In nucleotides, the CDR3 is TGTGCCAGTAGTATAACAGTTCTTAATGAAAAACTGTTTTTT.

This clone appeared once. J is TRBJ2-5 and V is TRBV5-1, with TRBD1 identical over 10 bases. The trim removed 3 bases at V and 4 bases at J, leaving 6 bases unmatched. This CDR3 is built from 15 residues. Per the germline V gene, CDR1 is SGHRS and CDR2 is YFSETQ. CDR3 loop: CASSYGTGVGETQYF. Written as DNA, the CDR3 is TGCGCCAGCAGCTACGGGACAGGGGTAGGAGAGACCCAGTACTTC.

The J gene is TRBJ2-3, the V gene TRBV9, with TRBD2 matching 8 bases. The germline gives CDR1 SGDLS, CDR2 YYNGEE. Germline trimming cut 4 bases from V and 5 bases from J; bases unmatched to any gene: 9. The CDR3 loop spans 15 amino acids. CDR3 protein: CASSLRTSSEDTQYF. The CDR3, as DNA: TGTGCCAGCAGCTTACGGACTAGCTCCGAAGATACGCAGTATTTT.

The rearrangement uses TRBV9 and TRBJ2-6, with a possible D match to TRBD1 (6 bases). Germline loops: CDR1 SGDLS, CDR2 YYNGEE. V lost 0 bases, J lost 0 bases, and 19 bases lay in between. The CDR3 runs to 20 residues. The DNA for the CDR3 is TGTGCCAGCAGCGTAGAACCCTTTACAGGGCGCAGCTCTGGGGCCAACGTCCTGACTTTC. Its translation: CASSVEPFTGRSSGANVLTF.

The chain is built from TRBV10-3 and TRBJ2-1; 7 bases are shared with TRBD1. This CDR3 comprises 14 residues. Germline V gene sequence: CDR1 ENHRY, CDR2 SYGVKD. The trim removed 10 bases at V and 2 bases at J, leaving 8 bases unmatched. The CDR3 region is CATRDSETYNEQFF. CDR3 in DNA: TGTGCCACCCGGGACAGCGAAACCTACAATGAGCAGTTCTTC.